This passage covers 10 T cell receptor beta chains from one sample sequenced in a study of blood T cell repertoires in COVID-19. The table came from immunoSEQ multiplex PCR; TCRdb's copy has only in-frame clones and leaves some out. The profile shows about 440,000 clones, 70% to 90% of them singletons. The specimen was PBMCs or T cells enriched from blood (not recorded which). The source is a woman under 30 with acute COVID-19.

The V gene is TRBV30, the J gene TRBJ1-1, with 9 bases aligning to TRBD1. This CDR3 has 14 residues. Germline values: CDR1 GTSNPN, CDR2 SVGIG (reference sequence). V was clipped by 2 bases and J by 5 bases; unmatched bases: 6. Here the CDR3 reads CAWSLGQGWTEAFF. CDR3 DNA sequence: TGTGCCTGGAGTCTGGGACAGGGATGGACTGAAGCTTTCTTT. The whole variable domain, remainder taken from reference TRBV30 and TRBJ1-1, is SQTIHQWPATLVQPVGSPLSLECTVEGTSNPNLYWYRQAAGRGLQLLFYSVGIGQISSEVPQNLSASRPQDRQFILSSKKLLLSDSGFYLCAWSLGQGWTEAFFGQGTRLTVV.

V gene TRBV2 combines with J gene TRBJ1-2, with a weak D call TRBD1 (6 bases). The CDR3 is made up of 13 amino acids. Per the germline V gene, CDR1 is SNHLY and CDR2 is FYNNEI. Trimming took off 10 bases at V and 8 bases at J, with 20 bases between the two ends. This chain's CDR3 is CAIQVNQGRGYTF. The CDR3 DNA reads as TGTGCCATTCAAGTGAATCAGGGGCGCGGCTACACCTTC.

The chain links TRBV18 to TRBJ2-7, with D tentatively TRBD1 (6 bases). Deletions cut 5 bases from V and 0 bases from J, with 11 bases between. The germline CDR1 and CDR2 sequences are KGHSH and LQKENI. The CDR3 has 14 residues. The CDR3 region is CASSLDRISYEQYF. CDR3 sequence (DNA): TGTGCCAGCTCATTGGACAGAATCTCCTACGAGCAGTACTTC.

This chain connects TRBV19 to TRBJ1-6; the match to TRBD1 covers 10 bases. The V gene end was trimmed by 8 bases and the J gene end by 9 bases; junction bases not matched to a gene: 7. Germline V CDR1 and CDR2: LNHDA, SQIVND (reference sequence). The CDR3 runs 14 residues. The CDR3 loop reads CASQRQGASSPLHF. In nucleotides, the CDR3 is TGTGCCAGTCAGAGACAGGGGGCAAGTTCACCCCTCCACTTT.

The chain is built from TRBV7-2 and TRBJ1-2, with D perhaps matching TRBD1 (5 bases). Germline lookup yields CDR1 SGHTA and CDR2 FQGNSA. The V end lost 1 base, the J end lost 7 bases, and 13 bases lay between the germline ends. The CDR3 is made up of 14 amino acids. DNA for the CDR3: TGTGCCAGCAGCTTAGACAGGAACCCCCCTGGCTACACCTTC. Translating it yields CASSLDRNPPGYTF. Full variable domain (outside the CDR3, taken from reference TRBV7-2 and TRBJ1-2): GAGVSQSPSNKVTEKGKDVELRCDPISGHTALYWYRQSLGQGLEFLIYFQGNSAPDKSGLPSDRFSAERTGGSVSTLTIQRTQQEDSAVYLCASSLDRNPPGYTFGSGTRLTVV.

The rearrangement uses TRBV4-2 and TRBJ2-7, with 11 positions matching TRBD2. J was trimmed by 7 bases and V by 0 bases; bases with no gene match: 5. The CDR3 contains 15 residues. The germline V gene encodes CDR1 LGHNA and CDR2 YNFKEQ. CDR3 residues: CASSQEGGTSGEQYF. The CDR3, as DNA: TGTGCCAGCAGCCAAGAGGGGGGGACTAGCGGTGAGCAGTACTTC.

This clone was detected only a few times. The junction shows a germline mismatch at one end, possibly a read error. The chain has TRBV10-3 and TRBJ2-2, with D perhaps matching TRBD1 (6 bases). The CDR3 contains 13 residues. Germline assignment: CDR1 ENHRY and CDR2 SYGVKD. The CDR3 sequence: CAINGDNSGELFF. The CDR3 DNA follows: TGTGCCATCAACGGGGACAACAGCGGGGAGCTGTTTTTT.

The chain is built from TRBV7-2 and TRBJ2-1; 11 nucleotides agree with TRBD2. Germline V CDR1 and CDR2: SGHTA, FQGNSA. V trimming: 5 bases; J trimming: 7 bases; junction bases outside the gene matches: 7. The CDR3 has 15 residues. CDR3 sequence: CASSQGLAVGNEQFF. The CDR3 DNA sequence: TGTGCCAGCAGCCAGGGACTAGCGGTCGGAAATGAGCAGTTCTTC.

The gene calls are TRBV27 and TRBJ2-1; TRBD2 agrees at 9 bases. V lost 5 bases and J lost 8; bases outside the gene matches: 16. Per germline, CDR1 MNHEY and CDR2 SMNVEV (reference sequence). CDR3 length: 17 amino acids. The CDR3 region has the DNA TGTGCCAGCAGTCCACGACGGTTGGCGGGAGGGCCTTATGAGCAGTTCTTC. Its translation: CASSPRRLAGGPYEQFF.

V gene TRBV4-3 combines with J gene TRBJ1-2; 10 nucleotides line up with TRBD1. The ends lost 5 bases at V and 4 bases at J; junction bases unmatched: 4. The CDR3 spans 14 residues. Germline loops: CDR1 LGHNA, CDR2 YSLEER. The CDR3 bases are TGCGCCAGCAGCAGAGACAGGGGGCCCTATGGCTACACCTTC. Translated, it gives CASSRDRGPYGYTF.